This entry features one T cell receptor beta chain sequence. Its antigen is still unknown. The observed sequence ends 3 residues before the CDR3 terminus, with the missing tail filled in from the germline J gene. Assay used: immunoSEQ multiplex PCR; TCRdb lists only in-frame clones, some missing. The repertoire table contains tens of thousands of clones. This specimen belongs to a study of T cells in women clearing cervical HPV infection. Turning to the study itself: HLA type could not be excluded as a confounder. Whole-study findings and limits: It is unknown whether associations predate infection; no effector/memory or HPV-specific sorting.

Germline lookup yields CDR1 SQVTM and CDR2 ANQGSEA. This CDR3 spans 13 amino acids. V gave up 7 bases and J gave up 4 bases; unmatched junction bases: 5. MY09/MY11 PCR detected cervical HPV DNA; dot-blot assigned genotypes. The clonotype originates from a woman aged 18-70 years with a cervical HPV16 infection that either progressed to CIN3+ or cleared (not recorded which). The chain uses TRBV29-1 and TRBJ1-5, with 9 positions matching TRBD1. Sequences were obtained from blood buffy coat. The CDR3 protein is CSGRQGENQPQHF. The CDR3 DNA, read in part, is TGCAGCGGCCGACAGGGGGAGAATCAGCCC.